A single sample gave rise to the 3 T cell receptor beta chains below, sequenced in a study of blood T cell repertoires in COVID-19 (dated by TCRdb to the early 2020s). Libraries were constructed by the immunoSEQ multiplex PCR assay. The clones in this table, taken by TCRdb from immuneACCESS, are in-frame only. Not every clone is retained; where verified, under half of the shortfall comes from an unresolved V gene, and the cause of the rest is unknown. The sample table records more than 150,000 clones; about 83% of these occur just once. The ten largest clonotypes hold approximately 15% of the sample. Sequences were obtained from peripheral blood. The receptors come from a woman older than 75 with acute or convalescent COVID-19.

The rearrangement uses TRBV29-1 and TRBJ1-1, with 9 bases identical to TRBD1. V lost 6 bases to trimming and J lost 4 bases; unmatched junction nucleotides: 6. The germline V gene has CDR1 SQVTM and CDR2 ANQGSEA. The CDR3 has 13 amino acids. CDR3 sequence: CSVADRGGTEAFF. The CDR3 DNA follows: TGCAGCGTCGCGGACAGGGGAGGCACTGAAGCTTTCTTT.

The genes are TRBV7-9 and TRBJ2-5; D unclear. The length of the CDR3 is 14 residues. Trimming took off 1 base at V and 5 bases at J, with 11 bases between the two ends. Germline lookup yields CDR1 SEHNR and CDR2 FQNEAQ (reference sequence). Here the CDR3 DNA reads TGTGCCAGCAGCTTAGTTGGTAACGGGGAGACCCAGTACTTC. Amino acids: CASSLVGNGETQYF.

The chain uses TRBV5-1 and TRBJ2-7; D is possibly TRBD2 (5 bases). From germline, CDR1 is SGHRS and CDR2 YFSETQ. The CDR3 covers 14 residues. Trimming shortened V by 1 base and J by 3 bases, and 11 bases separated the two germline ends. The CDR3 DNA sequence: TGCGCCAGCAGCTTGTACGGGGTAGACTACGAGCAGTACTTC. Translation: CASSLYGVDYEQYF.